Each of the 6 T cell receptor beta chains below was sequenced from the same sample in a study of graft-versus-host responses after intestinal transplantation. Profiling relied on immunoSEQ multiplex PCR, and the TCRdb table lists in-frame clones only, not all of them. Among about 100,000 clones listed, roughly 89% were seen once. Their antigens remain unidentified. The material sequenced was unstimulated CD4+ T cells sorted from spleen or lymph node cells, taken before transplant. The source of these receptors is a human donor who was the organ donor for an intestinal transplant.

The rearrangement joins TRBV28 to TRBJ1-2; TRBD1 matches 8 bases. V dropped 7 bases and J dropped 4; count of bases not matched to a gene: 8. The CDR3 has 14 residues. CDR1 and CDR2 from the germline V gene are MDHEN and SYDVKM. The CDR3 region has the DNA TGTGCCAGCATAGGCCGGACAGGGCGCTATGGCTACACCTTC. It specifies CASIGRTGRYGYTF.

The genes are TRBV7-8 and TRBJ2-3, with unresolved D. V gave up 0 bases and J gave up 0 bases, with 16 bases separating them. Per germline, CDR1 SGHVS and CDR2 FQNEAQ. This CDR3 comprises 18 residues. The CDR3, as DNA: TGTGCCAGCAGCTTAGCGCTTATCTTGACCGGGAGCACAGATACGCAGTATTTT. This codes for CASSLALILTGSTDTQYF.

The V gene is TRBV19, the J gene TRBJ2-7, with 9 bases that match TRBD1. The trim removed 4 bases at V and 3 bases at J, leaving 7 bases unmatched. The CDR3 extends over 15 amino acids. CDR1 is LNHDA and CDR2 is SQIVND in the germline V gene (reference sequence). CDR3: CASSTTGTGNYEQYF. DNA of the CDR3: TGTGCCAGTAGTACGACCGGGACAGGGAACTACGAGCAGTACTTC.

The CDR3: CASRTSGNNEQFF. CDR3 DNA sequence: TGTGCCAGCAGGACTAGCGGAAACAATGAGCAGTTCTTC. The rearrangement uses TRBV28 and TRBJ2-1; 9 positions match TRBD2. CDR1 is MDHEN and CDR2 is SYDVKM in the germline V gene. V shed 6 bases, J shed 5 bases, and the junction held 2 bases outside the gene matches. The CDR3 length is 13 residues.

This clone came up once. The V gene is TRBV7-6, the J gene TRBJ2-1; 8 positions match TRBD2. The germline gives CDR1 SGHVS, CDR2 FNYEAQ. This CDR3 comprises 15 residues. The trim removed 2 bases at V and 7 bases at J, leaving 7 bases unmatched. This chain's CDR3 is CASSLSGGAGNEQFF. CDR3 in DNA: TGTGCCAGCAGCTTATCGGGGGGGGCGGGTAATGAGCAGTTCTTC.

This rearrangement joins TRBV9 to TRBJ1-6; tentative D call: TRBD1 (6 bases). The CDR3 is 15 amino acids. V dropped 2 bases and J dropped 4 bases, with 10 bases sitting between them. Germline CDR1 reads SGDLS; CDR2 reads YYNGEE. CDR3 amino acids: CASSVLGAYNSPLHF. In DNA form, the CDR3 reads TGTGCCAGCAGCGTGTTGGGGGCGTATAATTCACCCCTCCACTTT.